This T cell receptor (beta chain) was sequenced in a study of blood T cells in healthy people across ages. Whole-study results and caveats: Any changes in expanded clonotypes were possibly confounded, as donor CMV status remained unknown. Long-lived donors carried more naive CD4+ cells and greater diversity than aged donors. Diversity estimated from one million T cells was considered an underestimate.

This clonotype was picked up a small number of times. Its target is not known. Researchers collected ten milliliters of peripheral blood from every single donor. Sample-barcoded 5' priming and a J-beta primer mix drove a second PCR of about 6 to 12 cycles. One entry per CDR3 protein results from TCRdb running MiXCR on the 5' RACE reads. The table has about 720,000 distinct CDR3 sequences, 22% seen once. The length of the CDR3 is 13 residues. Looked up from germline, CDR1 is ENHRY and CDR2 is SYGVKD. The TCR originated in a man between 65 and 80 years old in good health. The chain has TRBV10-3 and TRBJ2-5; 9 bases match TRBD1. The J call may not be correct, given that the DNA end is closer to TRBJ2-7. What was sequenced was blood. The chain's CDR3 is CAITDATGGEQYV. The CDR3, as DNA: TGTGCCATCACCGATGCGACAGGGGGCGAGCAGTACGTC.